This TCR beta chain was sequenced in a study of T-cell memory formation after mild COVID-19. In regard to this clonotype: Its antigen is unknown.

Study findings and constraints: Clones contracting day 15 to 85 were balanced CD4/CD8; later expanders leaned CD4+. Cross-reactive memory apparently joined, as some responding clones appeared in pre-infection memory. Specificity for SARS-CoV-2 was not confirmed among the second-wave clones peaking on day 37.

TCR alpha and TCR beta cDNA libraries with sample barcodes and UMIs came from 5'RACE using constant-segment primers. TCRdb passed the 5' RACE reads through MiXCR, listing each CDR3 protein once. The table has under 300,000 distinct CDR3 sequences, around 8% seen once. Germline lookup yields CDR1 SGHRS and CDR2 YFSETQ. The CDR3 has 19 residues. V lost 7 bases to trimming and J lost 3 bases, with 31 bases between them. The receptor was derived from a young man who had mild COVID-19 (a few samples of this study predate the infection). Cell type and time point are not known. The sample taken for sequencing was PBMCs or a T cell subset sorted from them (not recorded which). The gene calls are TRBV5-1 and TRBJ1-1; D unclear. Here the CDR3 DNA reads TGCGCCAGCCGACGGTCGGCAGGACGCGAGTCAGACGGACACACTGAAGCTTTCTTT. Amino acids: CASRRSAGRESDGHTEAFF.